Described below is a single T cell receptor beta chain sequence and its context. TCRdb ran MiXCR on the RACE reads and lists one entry per CDR3 protein. The data contain 85,000 to 100,000 distinct CDR3 sequences, 9.5% to 15% of them seen just once; the ten biggest clones take up 2.1%. Regarding time point: patch test 1, 2 weeks after DPC sensitization. Treatment of the sample: therapeutic diphenylcyclopropenone sensitization with weekly scalp DPC. The data derive from a study of human T cells and chemical hapten exposure. Looking at the study overall: All through the approximately 26-week study, the scalp of each patient received diphenylcyclopropenone doses weekly.

Germline loops: CDR1 MNHEY, CDR2 SMNVEV (reference sequence). The V gene lost 2 bases and the J gene lost 1 base, with 9 bases spanning the gap. CDR3 length: 14 amino acids. This sequence was found in a woman aged 40-49 years with alopecia areata. Some clones in this sample may be carry-over from other donors' samples. Sample: whole blood, taken in connection with sensitization to the hapten diphenylcyclopropenone (DPC). The V and J genes are TRBV27 and TRBJ2-7; no clear D. The CDR3 region has the DNA TGTGCCAGCAGTTTAGGCTACTCTTCCTACGAGCAGTACTTC. Residues: CASSLGYSSYEQYF.